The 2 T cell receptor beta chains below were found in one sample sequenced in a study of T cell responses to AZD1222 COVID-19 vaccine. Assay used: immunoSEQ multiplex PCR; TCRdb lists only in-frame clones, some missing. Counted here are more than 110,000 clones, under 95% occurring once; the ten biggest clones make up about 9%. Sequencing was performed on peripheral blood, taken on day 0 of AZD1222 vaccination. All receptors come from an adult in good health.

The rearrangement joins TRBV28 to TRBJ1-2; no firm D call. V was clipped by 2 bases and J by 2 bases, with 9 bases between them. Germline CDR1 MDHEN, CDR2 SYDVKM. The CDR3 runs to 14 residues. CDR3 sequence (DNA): TGTGCCAGCAGTTTAGACGGGAACAACTATGGCTACACCTTC. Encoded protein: CASSLDGNNYGYTF.

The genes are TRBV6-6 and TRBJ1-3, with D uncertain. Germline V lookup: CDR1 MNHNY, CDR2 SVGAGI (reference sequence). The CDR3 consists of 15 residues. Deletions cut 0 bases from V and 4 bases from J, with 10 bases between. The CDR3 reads CASSYSEPNGNTIYF. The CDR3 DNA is TGTGCCAGCAGTTACTCGGAGCCAAACGGAAACACCATATATTTT.